The text below deals with one T cell receptor beta chain. This sample was included in a study of regulatory T cells in long-lasting Graves disease. Combining iRepertoire HTBI primers with Arm-PCR of CDR3 regions, the authors built TCR beta libraries. TCRdb itself ran the multiplex PCR reads through MiXCR, one entry per CDR3 protein. Of fewer than 500,000 distinct CDR3 sequences detected, under 20% appear once; the ten largest clones hold 9% to 15%. Regarding time point: newly diagnosed GD, antithyroid drugs for less than 3 months. PBMC-derived RNA was used for the TCR library. V was cut by 5 bases and J by 1 base, with 11 bases left in between. The CDR3 sequence is 14 residues long. Germline V gives CDR1 MDHEN, CDR2 SYDVKM. Another study also made use of these data, one on T cells in Graves' hyperthyroidism and ophthalmopathy.

This receptor was identified in a man aged 35 to 55 with Graves disease. The genes are TRBV28 and TRBJ1-1; no clear D. The specimen comprised peripheral blood mononuclear cells (PBMCs), sampled at new diagnosis, from a patient treated with antithyroid drugs. CDR3 nucleotides: TGTGCCAGCAGTACCTACCCGACGAACACTGAAGCTTTCTTT. Protein sequence: CASSTYPTNTEAFF.